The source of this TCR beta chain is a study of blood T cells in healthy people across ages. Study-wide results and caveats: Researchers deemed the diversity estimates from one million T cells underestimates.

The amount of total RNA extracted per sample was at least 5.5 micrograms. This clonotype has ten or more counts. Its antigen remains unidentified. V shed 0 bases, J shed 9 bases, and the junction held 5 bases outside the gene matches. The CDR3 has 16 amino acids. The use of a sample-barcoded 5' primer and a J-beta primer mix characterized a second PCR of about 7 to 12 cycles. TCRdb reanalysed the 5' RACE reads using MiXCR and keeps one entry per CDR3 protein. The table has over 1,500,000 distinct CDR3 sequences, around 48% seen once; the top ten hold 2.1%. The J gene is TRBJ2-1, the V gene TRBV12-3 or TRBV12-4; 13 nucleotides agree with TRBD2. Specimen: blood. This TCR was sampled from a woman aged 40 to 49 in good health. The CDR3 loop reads CASSLATSGGLGEQFF. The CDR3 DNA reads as TGTGCCAGCAGTTTAGCGACTAGCGGGGGGTTGGGTGAGCAGTTCTTC.